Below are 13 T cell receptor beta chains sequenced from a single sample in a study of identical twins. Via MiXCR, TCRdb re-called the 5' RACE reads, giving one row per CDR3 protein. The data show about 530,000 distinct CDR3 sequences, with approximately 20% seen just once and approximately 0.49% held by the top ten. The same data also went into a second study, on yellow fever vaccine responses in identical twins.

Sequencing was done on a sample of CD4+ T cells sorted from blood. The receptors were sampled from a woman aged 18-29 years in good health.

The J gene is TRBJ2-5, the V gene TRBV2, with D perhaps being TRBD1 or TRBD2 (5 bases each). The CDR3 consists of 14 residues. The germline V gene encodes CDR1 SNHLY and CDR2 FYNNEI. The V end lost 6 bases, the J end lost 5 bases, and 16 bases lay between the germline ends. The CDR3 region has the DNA TGTGCCAGCAGCTGGGGACGCCCGGGTGAGACCCAGTACTTC. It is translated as CASSWGRPGETQYF.

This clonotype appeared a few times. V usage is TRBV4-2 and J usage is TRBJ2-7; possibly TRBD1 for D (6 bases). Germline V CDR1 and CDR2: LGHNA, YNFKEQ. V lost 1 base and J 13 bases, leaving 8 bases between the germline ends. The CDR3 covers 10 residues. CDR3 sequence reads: CASSQGQVYV. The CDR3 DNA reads TGTGCCAGCAGCCAAGGACAGGTTTACGTC.

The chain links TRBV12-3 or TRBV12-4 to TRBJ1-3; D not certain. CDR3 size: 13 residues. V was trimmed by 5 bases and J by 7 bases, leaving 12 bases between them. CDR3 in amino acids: CASSPQEQNTIYF. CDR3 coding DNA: TGTGCCAGCAGTCCCCAGGAGCAGAACACCATATATTTT.

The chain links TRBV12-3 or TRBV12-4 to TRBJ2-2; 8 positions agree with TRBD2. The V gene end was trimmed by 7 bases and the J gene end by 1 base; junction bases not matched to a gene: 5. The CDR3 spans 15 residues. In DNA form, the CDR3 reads TGTGCCAGCACCGGCGGGGGGATGAACACCGGGGAGCTGTTTTTT. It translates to CASTGGGMNTGELFF.

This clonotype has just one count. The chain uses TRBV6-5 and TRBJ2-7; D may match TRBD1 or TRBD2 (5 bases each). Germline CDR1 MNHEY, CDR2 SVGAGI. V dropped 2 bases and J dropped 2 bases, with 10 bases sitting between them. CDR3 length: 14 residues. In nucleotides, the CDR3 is TGTGCCAGCAGTTACGAGGGGCCTCCCTACGAGCAGTACGTC. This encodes CASSYEGPPYEQYV.

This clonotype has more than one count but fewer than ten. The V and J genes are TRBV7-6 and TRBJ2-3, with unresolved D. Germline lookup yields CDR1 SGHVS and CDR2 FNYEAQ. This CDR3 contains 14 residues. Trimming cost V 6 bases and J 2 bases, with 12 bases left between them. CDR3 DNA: TGTGCCAGCAGTTCACTCAGGTCCACAGATACGCAGTATTTT. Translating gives CASSSLRSTDTQYF.

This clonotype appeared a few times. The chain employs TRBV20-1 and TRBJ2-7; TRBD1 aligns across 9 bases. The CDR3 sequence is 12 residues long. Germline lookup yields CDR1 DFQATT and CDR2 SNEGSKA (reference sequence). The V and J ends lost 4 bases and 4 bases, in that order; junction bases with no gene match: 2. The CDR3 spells CSATGTGYEQYV. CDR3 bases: TGCAGTGCTACCGGGACAGGGTACGAGCAGTACGTC.

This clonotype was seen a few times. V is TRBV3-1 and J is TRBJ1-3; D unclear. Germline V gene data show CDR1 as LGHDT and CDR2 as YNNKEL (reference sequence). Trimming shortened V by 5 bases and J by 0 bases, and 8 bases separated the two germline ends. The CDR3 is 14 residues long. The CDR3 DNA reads TGTGCCAGCAGCGAAGGCTTCTCTGGAAACACCATATATTTT. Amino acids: CASSEGFSGNTIYF.

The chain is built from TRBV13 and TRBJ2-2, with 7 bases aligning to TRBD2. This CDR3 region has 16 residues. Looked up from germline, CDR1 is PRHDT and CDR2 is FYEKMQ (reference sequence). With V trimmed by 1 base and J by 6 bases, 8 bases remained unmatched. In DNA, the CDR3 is TGTGCCAGCAGCTTAGTCGGCGGGAGAAATTCCGGGGAGCTGTTTTTT. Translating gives CASSLVGGRNSGELFF.

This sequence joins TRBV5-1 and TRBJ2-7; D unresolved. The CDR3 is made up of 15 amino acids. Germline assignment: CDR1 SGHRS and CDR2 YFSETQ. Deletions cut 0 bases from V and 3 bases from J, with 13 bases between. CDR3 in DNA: TGCGCCAGCAGCTTGGCGTCTAGGCTACACTACGAGCAGTACGTC. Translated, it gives CASSLASRLHYEQYV.

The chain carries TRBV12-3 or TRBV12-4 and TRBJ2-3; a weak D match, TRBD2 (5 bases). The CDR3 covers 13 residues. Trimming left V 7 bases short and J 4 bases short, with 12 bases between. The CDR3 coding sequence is TGTGCCAGCACCGTAGGACTCGCAGATACGCAGTATTTT. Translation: CASTVGLADTQYF.

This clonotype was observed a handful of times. The CDR3 DNA follows: TGTGCCAGCAGTTTTGGCTTTAACTATGGCTACACCTTC. It codes for CASSFGFNYGYTF. The chain is built from TRBV12-3 or TRBV12-4 and TRBJ1-2; no definite D call. The germline V and J ends were trimmed by 3 bases and 1 base, with 6 bases remaining between them. The CDR3 totals 13 residues.

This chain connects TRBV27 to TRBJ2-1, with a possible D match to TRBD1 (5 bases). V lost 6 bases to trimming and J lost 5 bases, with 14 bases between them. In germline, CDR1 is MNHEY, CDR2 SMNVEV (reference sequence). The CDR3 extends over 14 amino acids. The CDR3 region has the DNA TGTGCCAGCAGGCAGGGATGGAGACACAATGAGCAGTTCTTC. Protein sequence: CASRQGWRHNEQFF.